This T cell receptor (beta chain) was found in a study of T cell responses to AZD1222 COVID-19 vaccine. This clone was counted at least ten times. The sample holds other DNA sequences that translate to the same CDR3. The repertoire was sequenced with immunoSEQ multiplex PCR; TCRdb's copy has only in-frame clones and lacks some. The sample records some 100,000 clones, 85% to 90% being singletons. The sequence derives from an adult in good health. The sample was peripheral blood, taken on day 0 of AZD1222 vaccination.

CDR3 bases: TGTGCCAGCAGCCTCGGGGGATTCGATGAAAAACTGTTTTTT. Translating gives CASSLGGFDEKLFF. The V call is TRBV7-9, the J call TRBJ1-4; possible D gene TRBD1, 5 bases. Germline V CDR1 and CDR2: SEHNR, FQNEAQ (reference sequence). The CDR3 is 14 residues long. The ends were cut back, 5 bases at V and 6 bases at J, with 13 bases in the middle.